The sample holds many counts of the clone carrying this TCR beta chain. This entry comes from a study of tumor-infiltrating lymphocytes in primary liver carcinoma. Study as a whole: Patients were both men and women, whose ages ran from 30 to 69 years.

Germline V lookup: CDR1 MGHDK, CDR2 SYGVNS. The CDR3 length is 14 residues. Trimming cost V 6 bases and J 5 bases; bases outside gene matches: 7. Between about 18 and 33 mg of unsorted bulk tissue served as the source from which RNA and DNA were co-extracted. Each participant had primary liver carcinoma, and surgical resection was the treatment. Patients were treatment-naive with chronic HBV infection. Tumors were each sampled at five separate regions. TCR beta cDNA was prepared out of around 460 ng total RNA by means of a constant-region primer. Slightly modified ARM-PCR served as the procedure for the TCR beta libraries. These libraries came from three rounds of nested multiplex PCR. TRBV1-TRBV30 forward primers paired with a C-beta reverse primer drove the first two PCR rounds, 10 cycles each. TCRdb reprocessed the multiplex PCR reads via MiXCR and lists one record per CDR3 protein. Counted here are approximately 110,000 distinct CDR3 sequences, around 80% occurring once; the ten biggest clones make up approximately 20%.

The V gene is TRBV25-1, the J gene TRBJ2-3; TRBD1 aligns across 8 bases. Sequenced sample: liver tumor tissue from sampling region 3. Subset indicated: tumor region T3, left-lateral pole. The receptor was derived from a man in his forties or fifties with primary liver carcinoma and hepatitis B virus infection. CDR3 amino acids: CASRSGGSVDTQYF. Here the CDR3 DNA reads TGTGCCAGCAGATCAGGGGGCTCGGTAGATACGCAGTATTTT.